A single sample is the source of the 22 T cell receptor beta chains below, sequenced in a study of memory CD4+ T cells and cytomegalovirus serostatus. The protocol was immunoSEQ multiplex PCR, while the TCRdb copy is restricted to in-frame clones and leaves out a portion. The sample lists 56,000 or so clones, around three quarters seen once, with roughly 0.48% in the top ten. Single viable CD3+CD4+CD8-CD45RO+ cells were sorted as the memory CD4+ T cells. The sample comprised memory CD4+ T cells from blood. The receptors were sampled from an adult in good health and CMV-seronegative. Some clones in this sample may be carry-over from other donors' samples.

The rearrangement uses TRBV5-1 and TRBJ2-3; D gene uncertain. From germline, CDR1 is SGHRS and CDR2 YFSETQ. There are 13 residues in the CDR3. V was clipped by 4 bases and J by 6 bases, with 12 bases between them. CDR3 residues: CASSVGFMDTQYF. The DNA for the CDR3 is TGCGCCAGCAGCGTGGGGTTTATGGATACGCAGTATTTT.

The chain recombines TRBV29-1 with TRBJ1-2; TRBD1 matches at 7 bases. With V trimmed by 6 bases and J by 4 bases, 5 bases remained unmatched. CDR1 SQVTM and CDR2 ANQGSEA come from the germline V gene. This CDR3 comprises 12 residues. CDR3 DNA sequence: TGCAGCGTCAACCGGGACAGCTATGGCTACACCTTC. Protein product: CSVNRDSYGYTF.

The J gene is TRBJ1-1, the V gene TRBV15; unclear D gene. Trimming cost V 1 base and J 7 bases, with 10 bases left between them. Germline CDR1 LNHNV, CDR2 YYDKDF (reference sequence). CDR3 size: 13 residues. CDR3 loop: CATSRALRGEAFF. The CDR3 coding sequence is TGTGCCACCAGCAGAGCATTACGGGGTGAAGCTTTCTTT.

This chain joins TRBV11-2 and TRBJ2-7; the D gene could be TRBD1 or TRBD2 (6 bases each). This CDR3 comprises 15 residues. Germline CDR1 is SGHAT and CDR2 is FQNNGV. The ends were cut back, 5 bases at V and 2 bases at J, with 16 bases in the middle. CDR3: CASSPIRGPAYEQYF. CDR3 coding DNA: TGTGCCAGCAGCCCTATCCGGGGGCCAGCCTACGAGCAGTACTTC.

The CDR3 spells CASSLMGFDYGYTF. DNA of the CDR3: TGCGCCAGCAGCTTGATGGGGTTCGACTATGGCTACACCTTC. The gene calls are TRBV5-1 and TRBJ1-2; D is undetermined. V was pared by 1 base and J by 3 bases, with 10 bases between. Germline V gene lookup returns CDR1 SGHRS and CDR2 YFSETQ. This CDR3 spans 14 amino acids.

CDR3 loop: CASSILARVNQPQHF. CDR3 nucleotide sequence: TGTGCCAGTAGTATATTAGCCAGGGTGAATCAGCCCCAGCATTTT. This sequence joins TRBV19 and TRBJ1-5, with TRBD1 as a possible D gene (5 bases). With 2 bases removed from V and 4 bases from J, the gap between germline ends came to 12 bases. CDR3 length: 15 residues. In germline, CDR1 is LNHDA, CDR2 SQIVND (reference sequence).

The V gene is TRBV2, the J gene TRBJ1-3; D gene ambiguous. This CDR3 contains 16 residues. The V end was cut by 1 base, the J end by 1 base, with 11 bases between. CDR1 and CDR2 from the germline V gene are SNHLY and FYNNEI. CDR3 in DNA: TGTGCCAGCAGTGAAGGGCCACCCGCTTCTGGAAACACCATATATTTT. Encoded protein: CASSEGPPASGNTIYF.

This rearrangement joins TRBV6-6 to TRBJ2-7; 7 bases line up with TRBD1. Germline CDR1 MNHNY, CDR2 SVGAGI (reference sequence). The ends lost 4 bases at V and 5 bases at J; junction bases unmatched: 5. This CDR3 is 13 amino acids long. CDR3 region: CASSLNRGDEQYF. CDR3 nucleotides: TGTGCCAGCAGTTTGAACAGGGGAGACGAGCAGTACTTC.

V is TRBV6-6 and J is TRBJ1-2; D gene ambiguous. Trimming removed 0 bases from V and 8 bases from J, with 13 bases in between. Germline CDR1 is MNHNY and CDR2 is SVGAGI (reference sequence). The CDR3 totals 14 residues. This chain's CDR3 is CASSYSPLREGYTF. As DNA, the CDR3 is TGTGCCAGCAGTTACTCCCCCCTAAGGGAGGGCTACACCTTC.

J is TRBJ1-2 and V is TRBV7-2; D not resolved. V lost 0 bases and J 6 bases, leaving 8 bases between the germline ends. Germline values: CDR1 SGHTA, CDR2 FQGNSA. The CDR3 loop spans 13 amino acids. CDR3 DNA: TGTGCCAGCAGCTTAGCGAGCGGAAATGGCTACACCTTC. This translates into CASSLASGNGYTF.

The chain combines TRBV7-2 with TRBJ2-3; tentatively, D is TRBD1 or TRBD2 (7 bases each). This CDR3 is built from 16 residues. Germline V gives CDR1 SGHTA, CDR2 FQGNSA. Trimming removed 5 bases at V and 6 bases at J, with 21 bases between. This chain's CDR3 is CASSPRGRGQGDTQYF. The CDR3 nucleotides are TGTGCCAGCAGCCCCAGAGGGAGGGGGCAAGGGGATACGCAGTATTTT.

This clone has only one observation. The chain combines TRBV5-1 with TRBJ1-4, with 7 bases that match TRBD1. The CDR3 spans 15 residues. From germline, CDR1 is SGHRS and CDR2 YFSETQ. The trim removed 5 bases at V and 7 bases at J, leaving 11 bases unmatched. The CDR3 DNA reads as TGCGCCAGCAGTTCCGGACAGGTACTAAGTGAAAAACTGTTTTTT. Protein sequence: CASSSGQVLSEKLFF. Full variable domain (missing parts from reference TRBV5-1 and TRBJ1-4): KAGVTQTPRYLIKTRGQQVTLSCSPISGHRSVSWYQQTPGQGLQFLFEYFSETQRNKGNFPGRFSGRQFSNSRSEMNVSTLELGDSALYLCASSSGQVLSEKLFFGSGTQLSVL.

The V call is TRBV4-1, the J call TRBJ2-4, with 11 bases matching TRBD1. The CDR3 runs 18 residues. Trimming cost V 0 bases and J 6 bases; bases outside gene matches: 10. Per the germline V gene, CDR1 is MGHRA and CDR2 is YSYEKL. The CDR3 loop reads CASSQETSGQGVRNIQYF. In DNA, the CDR3 is TGCGCCAGCAGCCAAGAAACGTCGGGACAGGGGGTTAGAAACATTCAGTACTTC.

The chain employs TRBV7-2 and TRBJ2-5; D gene uncertain. This CDR3 has 13 residues. The germline gives CDR1 SGHTA, CDR2 FQGNSA. V shed 10 bases and J shed 2 bases, with 14 bases lying between them. CDR3 DNA sequence: TGTGCCACCTCCCGGCAGATTCAAGAGACCCAGTACTTC. Its protein is CATSRQIQETQYF.

The chain carries TRBV2 and TRBJ2-3; 10 bases match TRBD2. The CDR3 has 17 amino acids. Germline values: CDR1 SNHLY, CDR2 FYNNEI. The trim removed 4 bases at V and 5 bases at J, leaving 12 bases unmatched. This CDR3 reads CASSGNYLAGVGDTQYF. The CDR3 nucleotides read TGTGCCAGCAGTGGAAATTATCTAGCGGGGGTGGGAGATACGCAGTATTTT. The full variable domain, rest sourced from reference TRBV2 and TRBJ2-3, is EPEVTQTPSHQVTQMGQEVILRCVPISNHLYFYWYRQILGQKVEFLVSFYNNEISEKSEIFDDQFSVERPDGSNFTLKIRSTKLEDSAMYFCASSGNYLAGVGDTQYFGPGTRLTVL.

V and J are TRBV5-1 and TRBJ2-5; 7 bases align to TRBD2. Per germline, CDR1 SGHRS and CDR2 YFSETQ. Unmatched junction bases numbered 5, after V lost 4 bases and J lost 2 bases. The CDR3 is made up of 14 amino acids. The CDR3 nucleotides are TGCGCCAGCAGCGGGGGGGACTGGCAAGAGACCCAGTACTTC. It codes for CASSGGDWQETQYF.

The chain recombines TRBV19 with TRBJ2-7, with TRBD1 identical over 8 bases. The trim removed 3 bases at V and 3 bases at J, leaving 7 bases unmatched. CDR1 and CDR2 (germline): LNHDA, SQIVND (reference sequence). This CDR3 has 15 amino acids. The CDR3 region is CASSITGQAFYEQYF. The CDR3 DNA reads TGTGCCAGTAGTATCACGGGACAGGCCTTCTACGAGCAGTACTTC.

This clone was picked up a small number of times. The V and J genes are TRBV2 and TRBJ2-7; 8 positions match TRBD1. The V gene end was trimmed by 2 bases and the J gene end by 5 bases; junction bases not matched to a gene: 5. CDR1 SNHLY and CDR2 FYNNEI come from the germline V gene. The CDR3 is 14 amino acids. This CDR3 reads CASSENRGDDEQYF. In DNA form, the CDR3 reads TGTGCCAGCAGTGAAAACAGGGGGGATGACGAGCAGTACTTC.

V gene TRBV4-2 combines with J gene TRBJ1-1; D is perhaps TRBD1 (5 bases). The CDR3 runs 14 residues. Germline loops: CDR1 LGHNA, CDR2 YNFKEQ. The V and J ends lost 3 bases and 1 base respectively, with 9 bases between them. The chain's CDR3 is CASSHLDRNTEAFF. CDR3 bases: TGTGCCAGCAGCCACCTCGACAGGAACACTGAAGCTTTCTTT.

The chain links TRBV7-2 to TRBJ2-5; D may be TRBD2 (5 bases). Per germline, CDR1 SGHTA and CDR2 FQGNSA. The CDR3 spans 14 residues. V lost 5 bases and J 3 bases, leaving 13 bases between the germline ends. The CDR3 here is CASSPSGVEETQYF. The CDR3 DNA follows: TGTGCCAGCAGCCCCTCCGGGGTGGAAGAGACCCAGTACTTC.

This clone has only a few counts. V gene TRBV27 combines with J gene TRBJ2-2; D is perhaps TRBD1 or TRBD2 (5 bases each). V was pared by 2 bases and J by 2 bases, with 12 bases between. CDR1 MNHEY and CDR2 SMNVEV come from the germline V gene (reference sequence). The CDR3 extends over 16 amino acids. This chain's CDR3 is CASSLMGTINTGELFF. In DNA, the CDR3 is TGTGCCAGCAGTTTAATGGGGACCATCAACACCGGGGAGCTGTTTTTT.

The genes are TRBV11-1 and TRBJ1-2; 7 nucleotides line up with TRBD1. The CDR3 extends over 11 amino acids. V lost 5 bases to trimming and J lost 10 bases; unmatched junction nucleotides: 4. Germline V gives CDR1 SGHAT, CDR2 FQDESV (reference sequence). The CDR3 DNA follows: TGTGCCAGCAGCCACACAGGGGCCTACACCTTC. Protein sequence: CASSHTGAYTF.